A selection of T cell receptor beta chains follows, all from one sample in a study of T cells in Graves' hyperthyroidism and ophthalmopathy. TCRdb re-analysed the multiplex PCR reads in MiXCR, keeping a single row per CDR3 protein. Of about 290,000 distinct CDR3 sequences in the sample, 10% to 15% are singletons; the top ten hold approximately 8.6%. Material for sequencing was blood. The source of these receptors is a woman in her 30s with Graves' hyperthyroidism that later progressed to Graves' ophthalmopathy. CDR3s include the opening cysteine and the closing phenylalanine or tryptophan. The order of the fields is J gene, D gene, clone size, V gene, CDR3 DNA, CDR3 protein. A D gene is named only where the DNA matches it firmly. Size tells how often a clone was seen (once, few, many) or the class of an expanded clone, and some rows leave it out.

j_gene: TRBJ2-7; d_gene: TRBD1; abundance: many; v_gene: TRBV28; CDR3nt: TGTGCCAGCAGTTTATTAGGCAGGGGGAAAGAGCAGTACTTC; CDR3aa: CASSLLGRGKEQYF
j_gene: TRBJ2-6; d_gene: TRBD1; abundance: -; v_gene: TRBV6-1; CDR3nt: TGTGCCAGCAGTGTATGGGACACCGGGACAGCTGGAGTCTGGGCCAACGTCCTGACTTTC; CDR3aa: CASSVWDTGTAGVWANVLTF
j_gene: TRBJ2-7; d_gene: TRBD1; abundance: few; v_gene: TRBV4-1; CDR3nt: TGCGCCAGCAGCCAAAAGACAGGGTCGTATGAGCAGTACTTC; CDR3aa: CASSQKTGSYEQYF
j_gene: TRBJ2-5; d_gene: -; abundance: -; v_gene: TRBV11-2; CDR3nt: TGTGCCAGCAGCTTAGAACGTCTAACCCAGTACTTC; CDR3aa: CASSLERLTQYF
j_gene: TRBJ2-7; d_gene: -; abundance: many; v_gene: TRBV7-2; CDR3nt: TGTGCCAGCAGCTTAAACTCCCCCTACGAGCAGTACTTC; CDR3aa: CASSLNSPYEQYF
j_gene: TRBJ2-1; d_gene: TRBD2; abundance: few; v_gene: TRBV19; CDR3nt: TGTGCCAGTAGTCTAGCGGGAGAATGGAATGAGCAGTTCTTC; CDR3aa: CASSLAGEWNEQFF
j_gene: TRBJ2-7; d_gene: -; abundance: many; v_gene: TRBV6-6; CDR3nt: TGTGCCAGCAGTTACCAGATATATCGGTCTAGCTCCTCCTACGAGCAGTACTTC; CDR3aa: CASSYQIYRSSSSYEQYF
j_gene: TRBJ2-1; d_gene: -; abundance: -; v_gene: TRBV4-1; CDR3nt: TGCGCCAGCAGCCAAGGTCCTAGCGCCCCTAAGTTCTTC; CDR3aa: CASSQGPSAPKFF
j_gene: TRBJ2-1; d_gene: TRBD1; abundance: few; v_gene: TRBV28; CDR3nt: TGTGCCAGCAGTCCCTCGGACAGGGCCTTTGGGCAGTTCTTC; CDR3aa: CASSPSDRAFGQFF
j_gene: TRBJ2-3; d_gene: -; abundance: -; v_gene: TRBV5-1; CDR3nt: TGCGCCAGCAGAGCAGCAGTTAGCACAGATACGCAGTATTTT; CDR3aa: CASRAAVSTDTQYF
j_gene: TRBJ1-1; d_gene: -; abundance: many; v_gene: TRBV7-2; CDR3nt: TGTGCCAGCAGCGTAGAACAGGGATTGAACACTGAAGCTTTCTTT; CDR3aa: CASSVEQGLNTEAFF
j_gene: TRBJ2-7; d_gene: -; abundance: many; v_gene: TRBV20-1; CDR3nt: TGCAGTGCTAGGGACTCGACCACCGAGCAGTACTTC; CDR3aa: CSARDSTTEQYF
j_gene: TRBJ1-1; d_gene: -; abundance: -; v_gene: TRBV6-1; CDR3nt: TGTGCCAGCAGTGAACGAGGGGGTGAGAGGACTGAAGCTTTCTTT; CDR3aa: CASSERGGERTEAFF
j_gene: TRBJ2-7; d_gene: -; abundance: few; v_gene: TRBV7-9; CDR3nt: TGTGCCAGCAGCCGCAGTAGCGCTTGGTCCTACGAGCAGTACTTC; CDR3aa: CASSRSSAWSYEQYF
j_gene: TRBJ2-7; d_gene: TRBD2; abundance: -; v_gene: TRBV25-1; CDR3nt: TGTGCCAGCAGACCTCCGGGACTAGCGACCGAGCAGTACTTC; CDR3aa: CASRPPGLATEQYF
j_gene: TRBJ2-7; d_gene: TRBD2; abundance: many; v_gene: TRBV6-1; CDR3nt: TGTGCCAGCAGTTACGGGAGCGGGAGGGCCGAGTACTTC; CDR3aa: CASSYGSGRAEYF
j_gene: TRBJ1-3; d_gene: -; abundance: few; v_gene: TRBV19; CDR3nt: TGTGCCAGTGGAACAAGTGGAAACACCATATATTTT; CDR3aa: CASGTSGNTIYF
j_gene: TRBJ2-7; d_gene: -; abundance: many; v_gene: TRBV5-1; CDR3nt: TGCGCCAGCAGCCCCGAGGGGGAGCCCTACGAGCAGTACTTC; CDR3aa: CASSPEGEPYEQYF
j_gene: TRBJ2-2; d_gene: -; abundance: many; v_gene: TRBV11-3; CDR3nt: TGTGCCAGCAGCCAGGGTTCCGACACCGGGGAGCTGTTTTTT; CDR3aa: CASSQGSDTGELFF
j_gene: TRBJ1-2; d_gene: TRBD1; abundance: many; v_gene: TRBV5-1; CDR3nt: TGCGCCAGCAGCTTAGACCAGGGGGCGTCGAATGGCTACACCTTC; CDR3aa: CASSLDQGASNGYTF
j_gene: TRBJ1-4; d_gene: TRBD1; abundance: many; v_gene: TRBV7-9; CDR3nt: TGTGCCAGCAGCTTACGGACAGGGGATGAAAAACTGTTTTTT; CDR3aa: CASSLRTGDEKLFF
j_gene: TRBJ2-3; d_gene: TRBD2; abundance: few; v_gene: TRBV6-1; CDR3nt: TGTGCCAGCAGTCGACTAGCGGGATGGGGTGAAGATACGCAGTATTTT; CDR3aa: CASSRLAGWGEDTQYF
j_gene: TRBJ2-7; d_gene: -; abundance: few; v_gene: TRBV10-3; CDR3nt: TGTGCCATCAGTGACGCAGGCAGGGAAGCCTACGAGCAGTACTTC; CDR3aa: CAISDAGREAYEQYF
j_gene: TRBJ2-7; d_gene: TRBD2; abundance: many; v_gene: TRBV12-3/TRBV12-4; CDR3nt: TGTGCCAGCAGTTTAACTAGCGATGGCTCCTACGAGCAGTACTTC; CDR3aa: CASSLTSDGSYEQYF
j_gene: TRBJ1-1; d_gene: -; abundance: many; v_gene: TRBV9; CDR3nt: TGTGCCAGCAGCGGTGGGGCAGTGAACACTGAAGCTTTCTTT; CDR3aa: CASSGGAVNTEAFF
j_gene: TRBJ2-6; d_gene: TRBD2; abundance: -; v_gene: TRBV5-1; CDR3nt: TGCGCCAGCAACGCGGGACTAGCGCGCTCTGGGGCCAACGTCCTGACTTTC; CDR3aa: CASNAGLARSGANVLTF
j_gene: TRBJ1-5; d_gene: -; abundance: many; v_gene: TRBV28; CDR3nt: TGTGCCAGCAGAGCTTCAGGGTTTCGCAATCAGCCCCAGCATTTT; CDR3aa: CASRASGFRNQPQHF
j_gene: TRBJ1-3; d_gene: -; abundance: many; v_gene: TRBV19; CDR3nt: TGTGCCAGTAGTATCGTGGACCCAGGCTCTGGAAACACCATATATTTT; CDR3aa: CASSIVDPGSGNTIYF
j_gene: TRBJ2-1; d_gene: -; abundance: -; v_gene: TRBV27; CDR3nt: TGTGCCAGCGGACCCCAGAGGGCCTACAATGAGCAGTTCTTC; CDR3aa: CASGPQRAYNEQFF
j_gene: TRBJ2-5; d_gene: TRBD2; abundance: few; v_gene: TRBV5-4; CDR3nt: TGTGCCAGCAGCCCGGGGCCTAGCGGAGGGCAAGAGACCCAGTACTTC; CDR3aa: CASSPGPSGGQETQYF
j_gene: TRBJ2-3; d_gene: -; abundance: many; v_gene: TRBV10-3; CDR3nt: TGTGCCATCAGCAAAGACAGTCCTGTCACAGATACGCAGTATTTT; CDR3aa: CAISKDSPVTDTQYF
j_gene: TRBJ2-3; d_gene: -; abundance: few; v_gene: TRBV7-2; CDR3nt: TGTGCCAGCAGCCCATCGGTAGAGGATACGCAGTATTTT; CDR3aa: CASSPSVEDTQYF
j_gene: TRBJ2-5; d_gene: -; abundance: -; v_gene: TRBV28; CDR3nt: TGTGCCAGTTACGATCCCCGGGCACGGGAGACCCAGTACTTC; CDR3aa: CASYDPRARETQYF
j_gene: TRBJ1-5; d_gene: -; abundance: many; v_gene: TRBV6-2/TRBV6-3; CDR3nt: TGTGCCAGCAGTTCTACGACAGGTTATGGCAATCAGCCCCAGCATTTT; CDR3aa: CASSSTTGYGNQPQHF
j_gene: TRBJ1-5; d_gene: -; abundance: -; v_gene: TRBV24-1; CDR3nt: TGTGCCACCAGTGGTGCGGACTATAGCAATCAGCCCCAGCATTTT; CDR3aa: CATSGADYSNQPQHF
j_gene: TRBJ1-2; d_gene: -; abundance: few; v_gene: TRBV6-1; CDR3nt: TGTGCCAGCGGGACGGCCATCAACTATGGCTACACCTTC; CDR3aa: CASGTAINYGYTF
j_gene: TRBJ2-1; d_gene: -; abundance: many; v_gene: TRBV28; CDR3nt: TGTGCCAGCACCCCAATATCGGTCAATGAGCAGTTCTTC; CDR3aa: CASTPISVNEQFF
j_gene: TRBJ2-5; d_gene: -; abundance: many; v_gene: TRBV7-3; CDR3nt: TGTGCCAGCAGCCCCGGGGAGGGGGCGGGAAGAGAGACCCAGTACTTC; CDR3aa: CASSPGEGAGRETQYF
j_gene: TRBJ2-1; d_gene: TRBD2; abundance: many; v_gene: TRBV9; CDR3nt: TGTGCCAGCAGCGTTGGTTTTAGCGGGAGGGCCGGAAATGAGCAGTTCTTC; CDR3aa: CASSVGFSGRAGNEQFF
j_gene: TRBJ2-1; d_gene: TRBD2; abundance: many; v_gene: TRBV7-9; CDR3nt: TGTGCCAGCAACCAGCGGGACCTCAACAATGAGCAGTTCTTC; CDR3aa: CASNQRDLNNEQFF
j_gene: TRBJ2-3; d_gene: TRBD2; abundance: few; v_gene: TRBV9; CDR3nt: TGTGCCAGCAGCGTCGATAGCGGGGGTACAGATACGCAGTATTTT; CDR3aa: CASSVDSGGTDTQYF
j_gene: TRBJ2-7; d_gene: -; abundance: many; v_gene: TRBV20-1; CDR3nt: TGCAGTGCTAGAGATGCGGGGGCGCGAGGAAACGAGCAGTACTTC; CDR3aa: CSARDAGARGNEQYF
j_gene: TRBJ2-1; d_gene: -; abundance: many; v_gene: TRBV5-1; CDR3nt: TGCGCCAGCAGCTTACTGGGGGCGCGAAATGAGCAGTTCTTC; CDR3aa: CASSLLGARNEQFF
j_gene: TRBJ1-2; d_gene: -; abundance: many; v_gene: TRBV30; CDR3nt: TGTTGCGGAAGCTATGGCTACACCTTC; CDR3aa: CCGSYGYTF
j_gene: TRBJ1-5; d_gene: TRBD1; abundance: many; v_gene: TRBV20-1; CDR3nt: TGCAGTGCTAGAACAGGGGGCCCTAGCAATCAGCCCCAGCATTTT; CDR3aa: CSARTGGPSNQPQHF